This T cell receptor (beta chain) appears in the sequencing data of a study of cytomegalovirus exposure and HLA in healthy donors. The overall study: In an early release, HLA-typed donors contributed 77 million or so unique TCR sequences.

As concerns this clone: Its specificity is not known.

Whole-study results and caveats: Common viral pathogens were later found to be apparently linked to several of the most significant clusters. Across donors, sequencing depth was assumed by presence/absence analyses to be roughly uniform. A later analysis linked some 18,000 TCR beta sequences to HLA alleles at 0.05 false discovery rate.

Use of 60 Vbeta and 13 Jbeta primers characterized the PCR. Clones were read by immunoSEQ multiplex PCR, and TCRdb kept only the in-frame ones, dropping some. The profile shows approximately 110,000 clones, roughly two thirds of them singletons. Germline values: CDR1 LNHDA, CDR2 SQIVND (reference sequence). This CDR3 has 17 amino acids. After removal of 2 bases from V and 0 bases from J, the junction contained 7 bases not matched to a gene. J is TRBJ2-5 and V is TRBV19, with 9 bases matching TRBD1. The TCR sequence derives from a man aged 35 to 55 in good health and CMV-seronegative. Sequenced sample: PBMCs. The CDR3: CASSIRQGVPYQETQYF. The CDR3 DNA is TGTGCCAGTAGTATAAGACAGGGGGTGCCGTACCAAGAGACCCAGTACTTC.